This entry features one T cell receptor beta chain sequence. The source of the sample is a study of blood T cell repertoires in COVID-19. Study information: The United States, Italy and Spain supplied acute and convalescent COVID-19 samples. Nucleic acid was either cDNA or gDNA, and it came from T cells, B-cell-depleted T cells, or PBMCs.

Germline CDR1 is MNHNY and CDR2 is SVGAGI (reference sequence). The CDR3 is 13 residues long. Trimming left V 8 bases short and J 3 bases short, with 11 bases between. Original data processing: Cell counts per sample came from amplifying reference gene primers. TCRdb's table, derived via immunoSEQ multiplex PCR, lists solely in-frame clones and lacks some. V and J calls and clone size are given by that table; D and trimming were obtained from the DNA. Of fewer than 300,000 clones in the sample, nearly 85% were seen once. This sequence originates from a human donor in a cohort sampled during active COVID-19. This chain links TRBV6-6 with TRBJ2-1; tentatively, D is TRBD2 (7 bases). Sequenced: peripheral blood. DNA for the CDR3: TGTGCCAGCCGGGGGGACAACTACAATGAGCAGTTCTTC. Its protein is CASRGDNYNEQFF.